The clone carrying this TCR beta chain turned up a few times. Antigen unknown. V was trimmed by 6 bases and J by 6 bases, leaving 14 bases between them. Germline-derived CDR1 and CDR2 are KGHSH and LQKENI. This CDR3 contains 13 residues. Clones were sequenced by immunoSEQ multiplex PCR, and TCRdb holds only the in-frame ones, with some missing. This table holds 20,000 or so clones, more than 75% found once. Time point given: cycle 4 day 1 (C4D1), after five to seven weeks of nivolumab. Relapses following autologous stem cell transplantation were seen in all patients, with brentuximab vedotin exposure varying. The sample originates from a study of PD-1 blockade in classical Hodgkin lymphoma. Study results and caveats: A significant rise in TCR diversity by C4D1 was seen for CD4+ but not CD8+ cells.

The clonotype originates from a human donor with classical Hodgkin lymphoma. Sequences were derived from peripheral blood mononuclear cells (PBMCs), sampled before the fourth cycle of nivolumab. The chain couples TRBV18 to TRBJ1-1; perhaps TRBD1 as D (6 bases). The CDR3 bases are TGTGCCAGCTCCCCAGAGAGGGGGTCTGAAGCTTTCTTT. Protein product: CASSPERGSEAFF.